The 24 T cell receptor beta chains given below trace back to one sample, sequenced in a study of response to subunit inactivated influenza vaccine. MiXCR, applied by TCRdb to the RT-PCR reads, yields one record per CDR3 protein. The data hold under 800,000 distinct CDR3 sequences, with roughly 13% observed a single time. The specimen comprised PBMCs from blood, sampled around 14 days before vaccination. These receptors all stem from a man aged 45 to 65 who received an inactivated influenza vaccine.

This clonotype has only a few counts. The rearrangement joins TRBV24-1 to TRBJ1-5; 8 bases are shared with TRBD1. The germline V gene encodes CDR1 KGHDR and CDR2 SFDVKD. Trimming cost V 4 bases and J 8 bases; bases outside gene matches: 9. The CDR3 spans 15 residues. The CDR3 reads CATSDGTGLIKPQHF. For the CDR3, the DNA is TGTGCCACCAGTGACGGGACAGGCCTCATTAAGCCCCAGCATTTT.

This clonotype showed up just a few times. The chain couples TRBV11-1 to TRBJ1-1, with unresolved D. The CDR3 sequence is 14 residues long. The V gene lost 5 bases and the J gene lost 1 base, with 11 bases spanning the gap. Germline CDR1 reads SGHAT; CDR2 reads FQDESV (reference sequence). The CDR3 sequence: CASSTSASNTEAFF. The CDR3 DNA reads as TGTGCCAGCAGCACCTCAGCGTCGAACACTGAAGCTTTCTTT. The complete variable domain, with remaining parts taken from reference TRBV11-1 and TRBJ1-1, reads EAEVAQSPRYKITEKSQAVAFWCDPISGHATLYWYRQILGQGPELLVQFQDESVVDDSQLPKDRFSAERLKGVDSTLKIQPAELGDSAMYLCASSTSASNTEAFFGQGTRLTVV.

The chain carries TRBV5-1 and TRBJ2-7; D is ambiguous. V shed 0 bases and J shed 0 bases, with 10 bases lying between them. Germline CDR1 reads SGHRS; CDR2 reads YFSETQ. The CDR3 length is 15 residues. The CDR3 spells CASSLAGPNSYEQYF. The CDR3 bases are TGCGCCAGCAGCTTGGCCGGACCGAACTCCTACGAGCAGTACTTC.

The chain is built from TRBV4-3 and TRBJ2-7, with D maybe TRBD1 (5 bases). In germline, CDR1 is LGHNA, CDR2 YSLEER. This CDR3 is 16 amino acids long. The V end was cut by 3 bases, the J end by 3 bases, with 18 bases between. The DNA for the CDR3 is TGCGCCAGCAGCCACCGGTTGAGAGACAGTCACTACGAGCAGTACTTC. Encoded protein: CASSHRLRDSHYEQYF.

The chain carries TRBV7-2 and TRBJ2-3; 8 nucleotides line up with TRBD2. The V gene's germline CDR1 is SGHTA and CDR2 FQGNSA. V lost 5 bases and J lost 3; bases outside the gene matches: 10. This CDR3 has 16 amino acids. The CDR3 DNA reads TGTGCCAGCAGCGTCCTTTGGTTAGCGGGGACAGATACGCAGTATTTT. Protein sequence: CASSVLWLAGTDTQYF.

V and J are TRBV2 and TRBJ1-5; D is unresolved. This CDR3 region has 12 residues. Trimming shortened V by 7 bases and J by 5 bases, and 9 bases separated the two germline ends. Germline V gene data show CDR1 as SNHLY and CDR2 as FYNNEI. CDR3 loop: CASTPGDQPQHF. CDR3 bases: TGTGCCAGCACCCCAGGTGATCAGCCCCAGCATTTT.

This clonotype has only a few counts. This chain links TRBV4-2 with TRBJ2-7; D is unclear. The CDR3 totals 14 residues. The V gene's germline CDR1 is LGHNA and CDR2 YNFKEQ. The V and J ends lost 3 bases and 3 bases respectively, with 12 bases between them. CDR3 sequence: CASSHYDTNYEQYF. The DNA for the CDR3 is TGTGCCAGCAGCCACTACGACACCAACTACGAGCAGTACTTC.

With regard to this clonotype: Given a much more abundant clone one base away, this may be a read error. The rearrangement links TRBV18 to TRBJ1-1; possible D gene TRBD1, 6 bases. The V gene's germline CDR1 is KGHSH and CDR2 LQKENI. The CDR3 runs to 15 residues. In DNA, the CDR3 is TGTGCCAGCTCAGCAGATGGGGGGGGCGGCACTGAAGCTTACTTT. Translation gives CASSADGGGGTEAYF.

The CDR3 nucleotides are TGTGCCAGCAGCCCCCCGTGGAGGGGGGCGCAGGATGGGGACACCGGGGAGCTGTTTTTT. Protein product: CASSPPWRGAQDGDTGELFF. This chain links TRBV9 with TRBJ2-2; D tentatively reads TRBD1 or TRBD2 (6 bases each). CDR3 size: 20 residues. V was shortened by 4 bases and J by 3 bases, with 28 bases between the two germline ends. Germline CDR1 reads SGDLS; CDR2 reads YYNGEE.

The rearrangement links TRBV4-1 to TRBJ2-5; D possibly corresponds to TRBD2 (5 bases). The CDR3 contains 14 residues. Germline CDR1 is MGHRA and CDR2 is YSYEKL. Trimming left V 1 base short and J 5 bases short, with 11 bases between. The CDR3 DNA sequence: TGCGCCAGCAGCCAAGCGGGGTTTCGCGAGACCCAGTACTTC. Its protein is CASSQAGFRETQYF.

V and J are TRBV7-9 and TRBJ2-3; maybe TRBD2 (6 bases). This CDR3 has 17 residues. The germline V and J ends were trimmed by 0 bases and 2 bases, with 15 bases remaining between them. Germline-derived CDR1 and CDR2 are SEHNR and FQNEAQ (reference sequence). The CDR3 DNA sequence: TGTGCCAGCAGCTTAGCGATGCTGGGGGGTCACACAGATACGCAGTATTTT. Translating gives CASSLAMLGGHTDTQYF.

This clonotype was seen a handful of times. The V call is TRBV6-2 or TRBV6-3, the J call TRBJ1-1; tentative D call: TRBD1 (5 bases). CDR3 length: 13 residues. Germline assignment: CDR1 MNHEY and CDR2 SVGEGT. V was cut by 5 bases and J by 3 bases, with 10 bases left in between. CDR3 region: CASSKSRDTEAFF. CDR3 sequence (DNA): TGTGCCAGCAGTAAGAGCAGGGACACTGAAGCTTTCTTT.

This clonotype was recorded at least ten times. V and J are TRBV20-1 and TRBJ2-3; unclear D gene. Germline loops: CDR1 DFQATT, CDR2 SNEGSKA (reference sequence). V gave up 2 bases and J gave up 2 bases, with 11 bases separating them. There are 14 residues in the CDR3. This chain's CDR3 is CSARLKFTTDTQYF. The CDR3 DNA reads as TGCAGTGCTAGACTTAAGTTCACCACAGATACGCAGTATTTT.

The V gene is TRBV20-1, the J gene TRBJ2-3; 8 bases line up with TRBD2. The CDR3 has 14 amino acids. Per the germline V gene, CDR1 is DFQATT and CDR2 is SNEGSKA (reference sequence). The V segment lost 6 bases and the J segment 0 bases; nucleotides outside the gene matches: 5. CDR3 protein: CSAPLADSTDTQYF. Here the CDR3 DNA reads TGCAGTGCCCCACTAGCGGATAGCACAGATACGCAGTATTTT.

The chain couples TRBV13 to TRBJ1-4; the D gene is possibly TRBD1 (5 bases). Germline lookup yields CDR1 PRHDT and CDR2 FYEKMQ (reference sequence). The CDR3 has 16 residues. With 2 bases removed from V and 0 bases from J, the gap between germline ends came to 10 bases. The chain's CDR3 is CASSLLGESTNEKLFF. The CDR3 bases are TGTGCCAGCAGCTTATTGGGGGAGTCAACTAATGAAAAACTGTTTTTT.

This clonotype was picked up a small number of times. V gene TRBV20-1 combines with J gene TRBJ2-1, with 11 bases that match TRBD2. Germline V gene lookup returns CDR1 DFQATT and CDR2 SNEGSKA (reference sequence). This CDR3 has 17 residues. The trim removed 3 bases at V and 1 base at J, leaving 8 bases unmatched. CDR3 nucleotides: TGCAGTGCTAGTGCATTCCTAGCGGGAGGATCCTACAATGAGCAGTTCTTC. This sequence encodes CSASAFLAGGSYNEQFF.

The chain combines TRBV7-2 with TRBJ2-5; D possibly corresponds to TRBD1 (5 bases). V was cut by 6 bases and J by 3 bases, with 11 bases left in between. The germline V gene has CDR1 SGHTA and CDR2 FQGNSA. There are 13 residues in the CDR3. In nucleotides, the CDR3 is TGTGCCAGCAGATATCGGACAAAAGAGACCCAGTACTTC. Translation: CASRYRTKETQYF.

This clonotype showed up many times. The chain carries TRBV27 and TRBJ2-7; either TRBD1 or TRBD2 may supply D (5 bases each). Per the germline V gene, CDR1 is MNHEY and CDR2 is SMNVEV (reference sequence). CDR3 size: 14 residues. V dropped 7 bases and J dropped 2 bases, with 15 bases sitting between them. The CDR3 sequence: CASTSGGPTYEQYF. In DNA, the CDR3 is TGTGCCAGCACCTCTGGGGGTCCCACCTACGAGCAGTACTTC.

This clonotype was counted only a few times. V usage is TRBV28 and J usage is TRBJ1-1; TRBD1 is a possible D gene (6 bases). The germline gives CDR1 MDHEN, CDR2 SYDVKM. The CDR3 runs to 14 residues. V was pared by 5 bases and J by 0 bases, with 10 bases between. The CDR3 reads CASSRGDMNTEAFF. CDR3 in DNA: TGTGCCAGCAGTCGTGGGGACATGAACACTGAAGCTTTCTTT.

This clonotype was recorded at least ten times. The rearrangement joins TRBV12-3 or TRBV12-4 to TRBJ1-4; unclear D gene. The germline V and J ends were trimmed by 2 bases and 7 bases, with 11 bases remaining between them. This CDR3 is 14 amino acids long. CDR3 sequence (DNA): TGTGCCAGCAGTTTAAAATCCTTGGGTGAAAAACTGTTTTTT. Protein sequence: CASSLKSLGEKLFF.

The chain carries TRBV12-3 or TRBV12-4 and TRBJ2-5, with a possible D match to TRBD1 (6 bases). The CDR3 loop spans 14 amino acids. Between the trimmed V and J ends, which lost 3 bases and 2 bases, there was a span of 10 bases. In nucleotides, the CDR3 is TGTGCCAGCAGTTTTGAGAGGGGGCAAGAGACCCAGTACTTC. As protein: CASSFERGQETQYF.

Note on this clonotype: An end of the junction differs from the germline gene, which may be a read error. The CDR3: CASGGVKDTQYF. CDR3 in DNA: TGTGCCAGCGGGGGGGTTAAAGATACCCAGTACTTC. The chain is built from TRBV28 and TRBJ2-5; 7 bases are shared with TRBD2. Germline assignment: CDR1 MDHEN and CDR2 SYDVKM. The CDR3 spans 12 residues.

This clonotype was detected ten times or more. The chain's CDR3 is CASSGSGDYGYTF. CDR3 nucleotides: TGTGCCAGCAGCGGGTCCGGGGACTATGGCTACACCTTC. V gene TRBV5-6 combines with J gene TRBJ1-2; D not resolved. The germline V gene encodes CDR1 SGHDT and CDR2 YYEEEE. V was shortened by 4 bases and J by 3 bases, with 10 bases between the two germline ends. This CDR3 has 13 amino acids. The complete variable domain, with remaining parts taken from reference TRBV5-6 and TRBJ1-2, reads DAGVTQSPTHLIKTRGQQVTLRCSPKSGHDTVSWYQQALGQGPQFIFQYYEEEERQRGNFPDRFSGHQFPNYSSELNVNALLLGDSALYLCASSGSGDYGYTFGSGTRLTVV.

This clonotype was seen more than once but under ten times. This rearrangement joins TRBV3-1 to TRBJ1-1, with TRBD1 as a possible D gene (6 bases). Germline CDR1 reads LGHDT; CDR2 reads YNNKEL (reference sequence). The CDR3 sequence is 17 residues long. Trimming took 4 bases from V and 1 from J, leaving 19 bases between them. CDR3 nucleotides: TGTGCCAGCAGCCCATACTTCCTGGGGGCGCGGAACACTGAAGCTTTCTTT. It yields the protein CASSPYFLGARNTEAFF. The full variable domain, rest sourced from reference TRBV3-1 and TRBJ1-1, is DTAVSQTPKYLVTQMGNDKSIKCEQNLGHDTMYWYKQDSKKFLKIMFSYNNKELIINETVPNRFSPKSPDKAHLNLHINSLELGDSAVYFCASSPYFLGARNTEAFFGQGTRLTVV.